This T cell receptor beta chain originates from a study of control samples from healthy donors and cancer patients. TCRdb's copy holds only in-frame clones and misses some; the assay was immunoSEQ multiplex PCR. The sample yields around 93,000 clones, about 90% seen once. V dropped 3 bases and J dropped 7 bases, with 9 bases sitting between them. CDR3 size: 12 residues. The V and J genes are TRBV12-3 or TRBV12-4 and TRBJ1-1; D not certain. Specimen: blood. The sequence came from a man in his thirties or forties in good health. The CDR3 sequence: CASSLGGLEAFF. The CDR3 DNA follows: TGTGCCAGCAGTTTGGGCGGGCTTGAAGCTTTCTTT.